The rows below give T cell receptor beta chains drawn from one sample of a study of PD-L1 blockade in urothelial cancer. Assay used: immunoSEQ multiplex PCR; TCRdb lists only in-frame clones, some missing. This sample has fewer than 50,000 clones, with around 80% found just once. The material sequenced was PBMCs, taken around atezolizumab (anti-PD-L1) treatment. These receptors originate from a man aged 65 to 85 with urothelial cancer. The CDR3 runs from the conserved cysteine through the conserved F or W. D genes are given only for firm matches. A clone size is listed for some rows: how often the clone was seen (once, few, many), or a class if it is expanded.

v_gene	j_gene	abundance	d_gene	CDR3nt	CDR3aa
TRBV5-4	TRBJ2-1	NA	TRBD2	TGTGCCAGCAGCTCCCAGAGCGGGAGCGCCTACAATGAGCAGTTCTTC	CASSSQSGSAYNEQFF
TRBV6-5	TRBJ2-7	NA	TRBD1	TGTGCCAGCAGGGTGACAGGGGGGCCCTACGAGCAGTACTTC	CASRVTGGPYEQYF
TRBV29-1	TRBJ1-4	NA	NA	TGCAGCGTTGAAGTATCGGGGAGGTTGGGGATTTTT	CSVEVSGRLGIF
TRBV5-1	TRBJ2-7	few	TRBD1	TGCGCCAGCAGCTTCGCCGGGACAGGGGCACCCGAGCAGTACTTC	CASSFAGTGAPEQYF
TRBV5-1	TRBJ2-2	NA	TRBD2	TGCGCCAGCAGCCTGAGCGGGGGGCGTGACGGGGAGCTGTTTTTT	CASSLSGGRDGELFF
TRBV6-6	TRBJ2-2	NA	NA	TGTGCCAGCAGTTCCACTAAAGGTCGAGGGGAGCTGTTTTTT	CASSSTKGRGELFF
TRBV29-1	TRBJ1-2	NA	TRBD1	TGCAGCGTTGGACAGGGGGGGGAGGGTGGCTACACCTTC	CSVGQGGEGGYTF
TRBV9	TRBJ2-3	once	NA	TGTGCCAGCAGCGTAGGCTACGGCAGGGCCACAGATACGCAGTATTTT	CASSVGYGRATDTQYF
TRBV7-2	TRBJ2-3	NA	TRBD2	TGTGCCAGCAGCCCACCCCTAGCGGGAGTCCGGCCAAGCACAGATACGCAGTATTTT	CASSPPLAGVRPSTDTQYF
TRBV21-1	TRBJ2-1	once	NA	TGTGCCAGCAGCGCCCCTCGGGACAGGGAGGACAATGAGCAGTTCTTC	CASSAPRDREDNEQFF
TRBV5-1	TRBJ1-3	NA	NA	TGCGCCAGCAGCCCGCGGGTCGGGGGGAGTGACACCATATATTTT	CASSPRVGGSDTIYF
TRBV19	TRBJ2-2	NA	NA	TGTGCCAGTAGTAAACAGGGAAGCACCGGGGAGCTGTTTTTT	CASSKQGSTGELFF
TRBV6-6	TRBJ2-5	NA	TRBD1	TGTGCCAGCAGTACCCGACAGGGGCAAGAGACCCAGTACTTC	CASSTRQGQETQYF
TRBV30	TRBJ1-3	NA	NA	TGTGCCAGAGGGACAGGAAACACCATATATTTT	CARGTGNTIYF
TRBV2	TRBJ1-4	few	NA	TGTGCCAGCAGGGTTGGGAGTGAAAAACTGTTTTTT	CASRVGSEKLFF
TRBV28	TRBJ1-4	NA	TRBD1	TGTGCCAGCAGTTTATTCGGGGGACAGGGGGAAAAACTGTTTTTT	CASSLFGGQGEKLFF
TRBV7-2	TRBJ2-6	NA	NA	TGTGCCAGCAGCTTAGATCCGGGGTCCGGGGCCAACGTCCTGACTTTC	CASSLDPGSGANVLTF
TRBV6-6	TRBJ2-1	NA	NA	TGTGCCAGCACCGACGGTGGGGGAGGGGGAAATGAGCAGTTCTTC	CASTDGGGGGNEQFF
TRBV29-1	TRBJ2-1	NA	NA	TGCAGCGTTGTGGTACACATCTACAATGAGCAGTTCTTC	CSVVVHIYNEQFF
TRBV15	TRBJ2-5	NA	NA	TGTGCCACCAGCCCCTCCACGGGAGTCCAAGAGACCCAGTACTTC	CATSPSTGVQETQYF
TRBV7-9	TRBJ2-7	NA	TRBD1	TGTGCCAGCAGCTCTCGGGACAGGTCGCCCTACGAGCAGTACTTC	CASSSRDRSPYEQYF
TRBV7-9	TRBJ1-5	NA	NA	TGTGCCAGCAGCCAGACGGGGAGCAATCAGCCCCAGCATTTT	CASSQTGSNQPQHF
TRBV18	TRBJ1-5	NA	TRBD1	TGTGCCAGCTCTCCGCCAGGGGGCCCTCAGCCCCAGCATTTT	CASSPPGGPQPQHF
TRBV5-1	TRBJ2-1	NA	NA	TGCGCCAGCAGCTTGGGGACAGAATACAATGAGCAGTTCTTC	CASSLGTEYNEQFF
TRBV7-9	TRBJ2-1	NA	NA	TGTGCCAGCAGCTCCAGGGGATATGAGCAGTTCTTC	CASSSRGYEQFF
TRBV21-1	TRBJ2-7	NA	NA	TGTGCCAGCAGCAAAGTGGGGGGACCGAGCTCCTACGAGCAGTACTTC	CASSKVGGPSSYEQYF
TRBV19	TRBJ1-6	few	TRBD1	TGTGCCAGTAGTCCTGGGACAGGCGGAAATTCACCCCTCCACTTT	CASSPGTGGNSPLHF
TRBV2	TRBJ1-3	NA	NA	TGTGCCAGCAGGGGCTTGGCCTGGGGAAACACCATATATTTT	CASRGLAWGNTIYF
TRBV28	TRBJ1-2	few	TRBD1	TGTGCCAGCTACAGGGGCGGGGGCTACACCTTC	CASYRGGGYTF
TRBV11-2	TRBJ2-3	NA	TRBD2	TGTGCCAGCAGAACCGGGGTAGCGGGAGTCTCAGATACGCAGTATTTT	CASRTGVAGVSDTQYF
TRBV7-2	TRBJ1-2	few	NA	TGTGCCAGCAGCTTAGCGCAGGGCAAGTATGGCTACACCTTC	CASSLAQGKYGYTF
TRBV7-2	TRBJ1-2	NA	NA	TGTGCCAGCAGCACCCCAGGCCAGCCCTATGGCTACACCTTC	CASSTPGQPYGYTF